This T cell receptor (beta chain) was profiled in a study of CD8 T cells in ankylosing spondylitis. Study outcomes and limitations: Made up of roughly 8 highly homologous variants, a TCR beta motif appeared characteristic of ankylosing spondylitis blood.

Libraries of TCR beta came from quantitative 5'-RACE with molecular barcodes. One entry per CDR3 protein results from TCRdb running MiXCR on the 5' RACE reads. The table shows 200,000 or so distinct CDR3 sequences, with over 10% occurring only once. With 1 base removed from V and 9 bases from J, the gap between germline ends came to 11 bases. Germline V lookup: CDR1 SGHTA, CDR2 FQGNSA. This CDR3 has 13 amino acids. Only a few counts were recorded for this clonotype. What it binds is not known. V and J are TRBV7-2 and TRBJ2-3; unclear D gene. The sample consisted of blood, either unsorted or a sorted T cell fraction (not recorded which). This TCR was recovered from a female donor with ankylosing spondylitis or in good health (not recorded which). The CDR3 DNA is TGTGCCAGCAGCTTAGGGCTTACCCCCACGCAGTATTTT. As protein: CASSLGLTPTQYF.